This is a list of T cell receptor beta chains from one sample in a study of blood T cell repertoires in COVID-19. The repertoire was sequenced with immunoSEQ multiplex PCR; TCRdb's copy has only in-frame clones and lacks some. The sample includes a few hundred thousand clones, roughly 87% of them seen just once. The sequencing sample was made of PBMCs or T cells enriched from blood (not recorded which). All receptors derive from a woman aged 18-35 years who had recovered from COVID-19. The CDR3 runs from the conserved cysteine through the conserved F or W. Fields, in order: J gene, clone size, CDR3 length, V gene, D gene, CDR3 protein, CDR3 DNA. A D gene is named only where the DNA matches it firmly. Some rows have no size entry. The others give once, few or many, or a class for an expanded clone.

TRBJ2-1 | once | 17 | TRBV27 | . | CASSPGPYRVLYNEQFF | TGTGCCAGCAGCCCAGGCCCGTACAGGGTCCTCTACAATGAGCAGTTCTTC
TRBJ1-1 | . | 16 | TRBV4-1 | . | CASSRPGGAVGTEAFF | TGCGCCAGCAGCCGCCCCGGGGGGGCTGTGGGCACTGAAGCTTTCTTT
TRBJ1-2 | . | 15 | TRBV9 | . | CASSVDWGVNYGYTF | TGTGCCAGCAGCGTAGATTGGGGGGTTAACTATGGCTACACCTTC
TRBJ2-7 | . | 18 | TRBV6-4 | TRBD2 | CASSLPLAGGGRSYEQYF | TGTGCCAGCAGTTTGCCCCTAGCGGGGGGAGGGAGGTCCTACGAGCAGTACTTC
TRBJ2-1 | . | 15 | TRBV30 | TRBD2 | CAFGHRLADYNEQFF | TGTGCCTTCGGGCATAGGCTAGCGGATTACAATGAGCAGTTCTTC
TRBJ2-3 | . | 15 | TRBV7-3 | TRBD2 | CASSSGLATTDTQYF | TGTGCCAGCAGCTCGGGACTAGCGACCACAGATACGCAGTATTTT
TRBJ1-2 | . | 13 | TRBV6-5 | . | CASSYQGRSGYTF | TGTGCCAGCAGTTACCAGGGCAGGTCGGGCTACACCTTC
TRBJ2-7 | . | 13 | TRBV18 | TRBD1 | CASSRGQGSEQYF | TGTGCCAGCTCACGGGGACAGGGTAGCGAGCAGTACTTC
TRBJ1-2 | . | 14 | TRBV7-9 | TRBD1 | CASSHSGTGHGYTF | TGTGCCAGCAGCCACTCCGGGACAGGGCATGGCTACACCTTC
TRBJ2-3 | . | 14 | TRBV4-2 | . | CASSQDGGRDTQYF | TGTGCCAGCAGCCAAGATGGAGGGAGAGATACGCAGTATTTT
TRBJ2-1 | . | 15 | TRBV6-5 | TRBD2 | CASRFGGGSYNEQFF | TGTGCCAGCAGGTTCGGGGGGGGTTCCTACAATGAGCAGTTCTTC
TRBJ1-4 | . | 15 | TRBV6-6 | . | CASSYGGERDEKLFF | TGTGCCAGCAGTTACGGCGGTGAGAGGGATGAAAAACTGTTTTTT
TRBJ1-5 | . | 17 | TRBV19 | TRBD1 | CASSILSGQGGNQPQHF | TGTGCCAGTAGTATATTATCTGGACAGGGAGGCAATCAGCCCCAGCATTTT
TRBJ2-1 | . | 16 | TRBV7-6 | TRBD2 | CASSLTKLAGENEQFF | TGTGCCAGCAGCTTAACAAAACTAGCGGGGGAGAATGAGCAGTTCTTC
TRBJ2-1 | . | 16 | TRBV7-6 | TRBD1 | CASSLLEDRIYNEQFF | TGTGCCAGCAGCTTATTGGAGGACAGGATATACAATGAGCAGTTCTTC
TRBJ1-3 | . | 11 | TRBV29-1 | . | CSVLSGNTIYF | TGCAGCGTCCTCTCTGGAAACACCATATATTTT
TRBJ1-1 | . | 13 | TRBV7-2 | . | CASSLSGDTEAFF | TGTGCCAGCAGCTTGTCAGGGGACACCGAAGCTTTCTTT
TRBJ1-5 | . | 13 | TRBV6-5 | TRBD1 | CASTTGFGQPQHF | TGTGCCAGCACGACAGGGTTTGGTCAGCCCCAGCATTTT
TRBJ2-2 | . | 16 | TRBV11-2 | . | CASSLVRGEITGELFF | TGTGCCAGCAGCTTAGTCCGCGGGGAAATCACCGGGGAGCTGTTTTTT
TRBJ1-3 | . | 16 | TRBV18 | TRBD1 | CASSPGQGAFGNTIYF | TGTGCCAGCTCACCGGGACAGGGGGCATTTGGAAACACCATATATTTT
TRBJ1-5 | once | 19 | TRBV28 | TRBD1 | CASSLRRDSSSLSNQPQHF | TGTGCCAGCAGTTTACGCCGGGACAGCAGTTCCTTAAGCAATCAGCCCCAGCATTTT
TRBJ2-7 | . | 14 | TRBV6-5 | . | CASSSRARLDEQYF | TGTGCCAGCAGTTCTCGCGCACGTTTGGACGAGCAGTACTTC